This entry describes one T cell receptor beta chain. What it binds is not known. These data belong to a study of Graves' ophthalmopathy and Graves' hyperthyroidism. Study-wide results and caveats: Separation of ophthalmopathy from stable hyperthyroidism was achieved by a 13-signature model, at approximately 87% sensitivity and roughly 80% specificity.

Moderate-to-severe activity, CAS at least 3, NOSPECS at least 4 and duration under 3 months characterized donors with ophthalmopathy. Trimming removed 4 bases from V and 5 bases from J; junction bases left unmatched: 7. The CDR3 is made up of 13 amino acids. CDR1 and CDR2 (germline): SQVTM, ANQGSEA. Amplification from RNA transcripts yielded the TCR beta CDR3 regions. Investigators did first-round RT-PCR with HTBI primers, then second-round multiplex PCR. Each CDR3 protein is one row after TCRdb ran MiXCR on the multiplex PCR reads. Of 650,000 to 900,000 distinct CDR3 sequences in the sample, roughly two fifths were seen once.

The chain recombines TRBV29-1 with TRBJ2-5, with 7 bases lining up with TRBD1. The sample was peripheral blood. The origin of this receptor is an adult man with Graves' ophthalmopathy. CDR3 sequence reads: CSVVKGARETQYF. DNA for the CDR3: TGCAGCGTTGTAAAGGGGGCCAGGGAGACCCAGTACTTC.